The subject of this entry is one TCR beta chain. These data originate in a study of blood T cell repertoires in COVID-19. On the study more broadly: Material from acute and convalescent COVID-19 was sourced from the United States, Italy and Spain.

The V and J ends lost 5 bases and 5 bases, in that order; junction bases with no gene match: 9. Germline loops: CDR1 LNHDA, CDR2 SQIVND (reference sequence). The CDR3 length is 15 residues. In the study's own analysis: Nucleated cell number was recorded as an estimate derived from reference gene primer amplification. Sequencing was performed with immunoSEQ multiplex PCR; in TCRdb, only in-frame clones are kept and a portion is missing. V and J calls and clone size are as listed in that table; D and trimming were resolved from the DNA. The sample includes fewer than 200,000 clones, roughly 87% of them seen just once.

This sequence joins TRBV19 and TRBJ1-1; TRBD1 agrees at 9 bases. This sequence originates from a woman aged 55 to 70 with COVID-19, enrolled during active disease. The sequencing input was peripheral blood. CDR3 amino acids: CASSPRTGADTEAFF. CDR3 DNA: TGTGCCAGTAGTCCCCGGACAGGGGCAGATACTGAAGCTTTCTTT.